Listed below are T cell receptor beta chains from one sample, sequenced in a study of shared clonotypes between healthy human individuals. Generated by immunoSEQ multiplex PCR, the TCRdb table keeps only in-frame clones and is missing some. The data hold hundreds of thousands of clones, with about three quarters observed a single time. The specimen was memory CD4+ T cells sorted from blood. Receptors originate from a woman aged 25 to 39 in good health. Both conserved end residues are part of each CDR3. D genes are given only for firm matches. Not every row has a clone size; where given, it reads once, few, many or a size class.

j_call v_call d_call clone_size cdr3_aa cdr3_nt
TRBJ1-2 TRBV7-8 TRBD1 . CASSQTGAPSGYTF TGTGCCAGCAGCCAGACAGGGGCCCCGAGTGGCTACACCTTC
TRBJ2-7 TRBV5-3 TRBD1 . CASSSTGTGDREQYF TGTGCCAGCAGCTCCACCGGGACAGGGGATAGGGAGCAGTACTTC
TRBJ2-3 TRBV6-5 . . CASSPYRGTDTQYF TGTGCCAGCAGCCCCTACCGGGGCACAGATACGCAGTATTTT
TRBJ2-7 TRBV5-1 TRBD2 few CASSAGLSGTNEQYF TGCGCCAGCAGCGCGGGACTCTCCGGGACTAACGAGCAGTACTTC
TRBJ2-7 TRBV28 . . CASSLSPGQTYEQYF TGTGCCAGCAGTTTATCCCCTGGACAGACCTACGAGCAGTACTTC
TRBJ1-1 TRBV2 TRBD1 few CASSPPGQRRSDTEAFF TGTGCCAGCAGTCCGCCGGGACAGAGGCGTAGCGACACTGAAGCTTTCTTT
TRBJ1-2 TRBV14 . many CASSYGTASGYTF TGTGCCAGCAGCTACGGGACCGCGAGCGGCTACACCTTC
TRBJ2-1 TRBV9 . . CASSVGESPWVNEQFF TGTGCCAGCAGCGTAGGCGAGTCGCCCTGGGTCAATGAGCAGTTCTTC
TRBJ2-3 TRBV11-2 TRBD2 . CASRRGRGSFTDTQYF TGTGCCAGCAGGCGTGGTCGCGGGAGTTTCACAGATACGCAGTATTTT
TRBJ2-7 TRBV2 . once CASRPRGEYEQYF TGTGCCAGCCGGCCGAGAGGGGAGTACGAGCAGTACTTC
TRBJ1-2 TRBV7-8 TRBD1 few CASSPDRAGYTF TGTGCCAGCAGCCCGGACAGGGCCGGCTACACCTTC
TRBJ2-1 TRBV7-9 TRBD2 many CASSSRTSGNEQFF TGTGCCAGCAGCTCAAGGACTAGCGGAAATGAGCAGTTCTTC
TRBJ2-7 TRBV6-1 . . CASSRSFYEQYF TGTGCCAGCAGTAGGTCGTTCTACGAGCAGTACTTC
TRBJ2-5 TRBV28 . . CASSPPMVPGTQYF TGTGCCAGCAGTCCCCCGATGGTCCCGGGGACCCAGTACTTC
TRBJ2-2 TRBV7-2 TRBD1 . CASKPNQGANTGELFF TGTGCCAGCAAGCCCAATCAGGGGGCAAACACCGGGGAGCTGTTTTTT
TRBJ2-7 TRBV7-6 TRBD1 few CASSRRGTGVYEQYF TGTGCCAGCAGCCGGAGAGGGACAGGGGTCTACGAGCAGTACTTC
TRBJ1-4 TRBV11-2 . . CASSLGRGSGEKLFF TGTGCCAGCAGCTTAGGCAGGGGCTCGGGAGAAAAACTGTTTTTT
TRBJ2-4 TRBV30 . . CAWSAGGIQYF TGTGCCTGGAGCGCCGGGGGCATTCAGTACTTC
TRBJ2-1 TRBV5-4 . . CASSLAGGFGLNEQFF TGTGCCAGCAGCTTGGCCGGCGGTTTCGGTCTTAATGAGCAGTTCTTC
TRBJ2-2 TRBV15 . . CATSRITLNTGELFF TGTGCCACCAGCAGAATTACATTGAACACCGGGGAGCTGTTTTTT
TRBJ1-5 TRBV6-1 . . CASIGSVGFNQPQHF TGTGCCAGCATCGGATCGGTCGGGTTCAATCAGCCCCAGCATTTT
TRBJ2-7 TRBV6-5 TRBD2 . CASSYSGLASTYEQYF TGTGCCAGCAGTTACTCTGGACTAGCGAGTACCTACGAGCAGTACTTC
TRBJ2-7 TRBV4-2 . few CASSQESSTSPHEQYF TGTGCCAGCAGCCAAGAAAGTTCCACGTCTCCCCACGAGCAGTACTTC
TRBJ1-1 TRBV19 . . CASSMWGTEAFF TGTGCCAGTAGTATGTGGGGCACTGAAGCTTTCTTT
TRBJ2-1 TRBV27 . . CASSLTLSSYNEQFF TGTGCCAGCAGTCTTACCTTGAGCTCCTACAATGAGCAGTTCTTC
TRBJ1-4 TRBV30 . . CAWNPGQAFNEKLFF TGTGCCTGGAACCCGGGGCAGGCATTCAATGAAAAACTGTTTTTT
TRBJ2-7 TRBV5-1 . . CASSQPGREQYF TGCGCCAGCAGCCAGCCGGGGAGAGAGCAGTACTTC
TRBJ2-6 TRBV15 . . CATSRDQLTHRSGANVLTF TGTGCCACCAGCAGAGATCAACTAACCCATCGCTCTGGGGCCAACGTCCTGACTTTC
TRBJ2-2 TRBV7-7 . . CASSRNAPWDLETGELFF TGTGCCAGCAGCCGTAACGCCCCCTGGGACCTCGAAACCGGGGAGCTGTTTTTT
TRBJ1-1 TRBV6-6 . . CASSYSAARGNTEAFF TGTGCCAGCAGTTACTCCGCCGCCAGGGGCAACACTGAAGCTTTCTTT
TRBJ2-7 TRBV4-1 . once CASSQAGGVDEQYF TGCGCCAGCAGCCAAGCAGGCGGGGTGGACGAGCAGTACTTC
TRBJ2-3 TRBV5-1 TRBD2 . CASSLALSGSTDTQYF TGCGCCAGCAGCTTGGCTCTTAGCGGGAGCACAGATACGCAGTATTTT
TRBJ2-3 TRBV7-2 . few CASSSYTDTQYF TGTGCCAGCAGCTCTTACACAGATACGCAGTATTTT
TRBJ2-6 TRBV7-2 . few CASSLGGFSGANVLTF TGTGCCAGCAGCTTAGGGGGATTCTCTGGGGCCAACGTCCTGACTTTC
TRBJ1-2 TRBV28 . few CASSLVGGYTF TGTGCCAGCAGTTTGGTGGGGGGCTACACCTTC
TRBJ2-3 TRBV2 . . CATGGTGTDTQYF TGTGCCACCGGGGGGACAGGTACAGATACGCAGTATTTT
TRBJ2-6 TRBV28 . . CASAPLLAGGGANVLTF TGTGCCAGCGCCCCGCTCCTAGCCGGTGGGGGGGCCAACGTCCTGACTTTC
TRBJ1-1 TRBV7-9 TRBD1 . CASSTYRGRTEAFF TGTGCCAGCAGCACCTACAGGGGCCGCACTGAAGCTTTCTTT
TRBJ2-1 TRBV6-1 TRBD2 . CASSEPSGRNNEQFF TGTGCCAGCAGTGAGCCTAGCGGGAGGAATAATGAGCAGTTCTTC
TRBJ2-5 TRBV18 . . CASSRAQNRETQYF TGTGCCAGCTCACGGGCCCAAAACCGAGAGACCCAGTACTTC
TRBJ1-3 TRBV6-5 . . CASSLNRIGNTIYF TGTGCCAGCAGTTTGAACAGGATTGGAAACACCATATATTTT
TRBJ2-5 TRBV11-2 . . CASSLDVSSQETQYF TGTGCCAGCAGCTTAGATGTATCCAGCCAAGAGACCCAGTACTTC
TRBJ2-3 TRBV7-6 . . CASSIVTASTDTQYF TGTGCCAGCAGCATAGTGACAGCTAGCACAGATACGCAGTATTTT
TRBJ1-1 TRBV15 . . CATSRLGGALGGAFF TGTGCCACCAGCAGGCTGGGGGGTGCCCTTGGTGGAGCTTTCTTT
TRBJ2-5 TRBV6-5 . . CASSSTSYLGETQYF TGTGCCAGCAGTTCAACTAGCTACCTTGGGGAGACCCAGTACTTC
TRBJ2-3 TRBV5-1 . few CASSPQNTDTQYF TGCGCCAGCAGCCCCCAAAACACAGATACGCAGTATTTT
TRBJ1-1 TRBV10-3 . . CAISDPGGLERGAFF TGTGCCATCAGTGACCCGGGGGGGTTAGAGAGGGGCGCTTTCTTT
TRBJ1-3 TRBV5-1 . . CASSLDSSNTIYF TGCGCCAGCAGCTTGGACAGCTCAAACACCATATATTTT
TRBJ2-1 TRBV6-5 TRBD1 few CASRNRDRYNEQFF TGTGCCAGCAGAAACCGGGACAGGTACAATGAGCAGTTCTTC
TRBJ2-7 TRBV28 TRBD2 . CASSGGTSGSREQYF TGTGCCAGCAGTGGGGGGACTAGCGGGAGCCGCGAGCAGTACTTC
TRBJ2-3 TRBV12-5 . . CASGFETDTQYF TGTGCTAGTGGTTTCGAGACAGATACGCAGTATTTT
TRBJ2-2 TRBV28 TRBD2 few CATDVGLAGAGELFF TGTGCCACCGACGTGGGACTAGCGGGAGCCGGGGAGCTGTTTTTT
TRBJ2-7 TRBV29-1 . . CSAREGGTLGREQYF TGCAGCGCTAGGGAGGGGGGGACCCTAGGACGCGAGCAGTACTTC
TRBJ1-4 TRBV10-3 TRBD1 few CAISEGQGDEKLFF TGTGCCATCAGTGAGGGACAGGGCGATGAAAAACTGTTTTTT
TRBJ2-3 TRBV9 TRBD2 . CATSRAGESDTQYF TGTGCCACCTCGAGGGCGGGAGAATCGGATACGCAGTATTTT